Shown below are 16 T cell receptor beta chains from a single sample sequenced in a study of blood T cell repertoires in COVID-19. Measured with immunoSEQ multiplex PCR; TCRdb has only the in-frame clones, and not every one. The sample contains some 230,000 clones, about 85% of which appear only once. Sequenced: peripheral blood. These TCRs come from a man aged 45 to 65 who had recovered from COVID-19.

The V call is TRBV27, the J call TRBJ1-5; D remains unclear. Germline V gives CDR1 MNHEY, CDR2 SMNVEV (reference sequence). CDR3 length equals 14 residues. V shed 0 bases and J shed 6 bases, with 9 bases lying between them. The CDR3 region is CASSLSAGIQPQHF. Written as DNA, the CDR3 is TGTGCCAGCAGTTTATCGGCCGGGATTCAGCCCCAGCATTTT.

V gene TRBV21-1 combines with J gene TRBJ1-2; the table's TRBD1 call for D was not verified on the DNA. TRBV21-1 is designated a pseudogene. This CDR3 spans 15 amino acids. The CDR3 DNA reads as TGTGCCAGCAGCAAAGATTTGGGACAGGGATTAGGCTACACCTTC. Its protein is CASSKDLGQGLGYTF.

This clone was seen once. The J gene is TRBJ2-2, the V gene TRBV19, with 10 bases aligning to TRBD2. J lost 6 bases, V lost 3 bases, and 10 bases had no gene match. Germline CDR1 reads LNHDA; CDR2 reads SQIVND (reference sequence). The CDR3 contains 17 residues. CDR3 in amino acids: CASSMLAGVRLSGELFF. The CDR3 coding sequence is TGTGCCAGTAGTATGCTAGCGGGAGTGCGTCTTTCCGGGGAGCTGTTTTTT.

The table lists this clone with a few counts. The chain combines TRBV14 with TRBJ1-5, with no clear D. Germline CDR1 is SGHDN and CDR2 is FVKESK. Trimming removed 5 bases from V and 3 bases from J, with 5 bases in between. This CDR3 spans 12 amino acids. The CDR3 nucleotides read TGTGCCAGCAGCAGACACAATCAGCCCCAGCATTTT. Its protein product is CASSRHNQPQHF.

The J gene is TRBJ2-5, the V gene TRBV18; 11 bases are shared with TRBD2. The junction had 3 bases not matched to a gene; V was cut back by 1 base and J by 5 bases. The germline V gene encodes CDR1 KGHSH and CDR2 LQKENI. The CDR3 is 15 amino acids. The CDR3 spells CASSPQLAGDETQYF. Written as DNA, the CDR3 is TGTGCCAGCTCACCACAACTAGCGGGAGACGAGACCCAGTACTTC.

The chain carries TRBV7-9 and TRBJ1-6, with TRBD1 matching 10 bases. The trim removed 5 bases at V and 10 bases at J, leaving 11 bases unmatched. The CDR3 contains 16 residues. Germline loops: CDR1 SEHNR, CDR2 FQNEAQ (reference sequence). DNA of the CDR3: TGTGCCAGCAGCCCAGACGGGACAGGGGAACAATCACCCCTCCACTTT. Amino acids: CASSPDGTGEQSPLHF.

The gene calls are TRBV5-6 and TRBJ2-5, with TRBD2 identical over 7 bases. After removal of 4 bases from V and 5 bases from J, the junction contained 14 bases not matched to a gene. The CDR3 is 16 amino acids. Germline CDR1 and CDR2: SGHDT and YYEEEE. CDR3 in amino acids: CASSPFQREGMETQYF. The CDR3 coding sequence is TGTGCCAGCAGCCCTTTCCAGCGGGAAGGGATGGAGACCCAGTACTTC.

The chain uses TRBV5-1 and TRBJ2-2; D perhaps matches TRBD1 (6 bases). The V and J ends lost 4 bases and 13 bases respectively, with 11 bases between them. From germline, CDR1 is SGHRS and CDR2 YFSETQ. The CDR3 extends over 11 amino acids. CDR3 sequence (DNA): TGCGCCAGCAGCGGCACAGGGATGCTGTTTTTT. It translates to CASSGTGMLFF.

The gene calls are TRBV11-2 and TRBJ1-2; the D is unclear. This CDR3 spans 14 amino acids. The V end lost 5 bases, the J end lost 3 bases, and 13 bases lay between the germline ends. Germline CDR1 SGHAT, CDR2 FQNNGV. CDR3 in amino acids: CASSKLGSDYGYTF. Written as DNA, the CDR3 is TGTGCCAGCAGCAAGCTCGGTTCGGACTATGGCTACACCTTC.

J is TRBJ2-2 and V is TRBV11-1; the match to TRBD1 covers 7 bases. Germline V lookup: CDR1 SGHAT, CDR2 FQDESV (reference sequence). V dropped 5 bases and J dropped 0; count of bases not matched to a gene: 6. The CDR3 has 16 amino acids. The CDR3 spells CASSPRQGANTGELFF. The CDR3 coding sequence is TGTGCCAGCAGCCCCCGACAGGGAGCGAACACCGGGGAGCTGTTTTTT. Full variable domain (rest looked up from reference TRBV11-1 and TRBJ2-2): EAEVAQSPRYKITEKSQAVAFWCDPISGHATLYWYRQILGQGPELLVQFQDESVVDDSQLPKDRFSAERLKGVDSTLKIQPAELGDSAMYLCASSPRQGANTGELFFGEGSRLTVL.

This CDR3 reads CASSSGGGPGGGELFF. The CDR3 coding sequence is TGCGCCAGCAGCTCTGGAGGGGGCCCCGGGGGCGGGGAGCTGTTTTTT. The chain couples TRBV5-1 to TRBJ2-2; D perhaps matches TRBD1 (7 bases). Germline V CDR1 and CDR2: SGHRS, YFSETQ. The CDR3 has 16 amino acids. Deletions cut 3 bases from V and 7 bases from J, with 19 bases between. Based on the CDR3 plus reference TRBV5-1 and TRBJ2-2, the full variable domain is KAGVTQTPRYLIKTRGQQVTLSCSPISGHRSVSWYQQTPGQGLQFLFEYFSETQRNKGNFPGRFSGRQFSNSRSEMNVSTLELGDSALYLCASSSGGGPGGGELFFGEGSRLTVL.

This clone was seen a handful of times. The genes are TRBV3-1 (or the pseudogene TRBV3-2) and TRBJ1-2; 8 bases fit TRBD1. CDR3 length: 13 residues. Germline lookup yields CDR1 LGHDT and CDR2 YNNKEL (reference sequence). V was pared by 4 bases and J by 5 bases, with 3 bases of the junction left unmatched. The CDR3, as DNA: TGTGCCAGCAGCCTAGGACAGGGATATGGCTACACCTTC. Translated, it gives CASSLGQGYGYTF.

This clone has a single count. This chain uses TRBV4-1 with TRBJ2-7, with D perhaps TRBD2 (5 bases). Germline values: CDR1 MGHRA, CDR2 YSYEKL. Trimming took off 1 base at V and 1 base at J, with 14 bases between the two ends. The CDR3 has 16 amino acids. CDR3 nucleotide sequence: TGCGCCAGCAGCCAAGTCTTTGAGGGTTTTTCCTACGAGCAGTACTTC. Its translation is CASSQVFEGFSYEQYF.

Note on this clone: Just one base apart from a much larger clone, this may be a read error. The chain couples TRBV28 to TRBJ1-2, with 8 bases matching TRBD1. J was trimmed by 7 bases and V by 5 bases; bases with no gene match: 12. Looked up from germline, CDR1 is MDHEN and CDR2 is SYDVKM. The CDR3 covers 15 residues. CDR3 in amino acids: CASSSGGAGGAGYTF. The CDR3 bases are TGTGCCAGCAGTAGCGGGGGGGCAGGGGGCGCTGGCTACACCTTC.

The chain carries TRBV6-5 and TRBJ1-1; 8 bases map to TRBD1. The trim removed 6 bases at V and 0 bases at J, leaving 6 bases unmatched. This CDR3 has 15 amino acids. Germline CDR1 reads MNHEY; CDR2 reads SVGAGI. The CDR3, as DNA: TGTGCCAGCAGGAGGACAGGGTATTTGAACACTGAAGCTTTCTTT. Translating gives CASRRTGYLNTEAFF.

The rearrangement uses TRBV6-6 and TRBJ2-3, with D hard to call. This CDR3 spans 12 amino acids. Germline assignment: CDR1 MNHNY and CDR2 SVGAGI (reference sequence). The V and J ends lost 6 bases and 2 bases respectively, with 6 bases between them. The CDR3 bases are TGTGCCAGCAGATCCAACACAGATACGCAGTATTTT. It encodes CASRSNTDTQYF.